This TCR beta chain was sequenced during a study of blood T cells in healthy people across ages. Next came a second PCR, run for about 6 to 11 cycles, which used a sample-barcoded 5' primer along with a J-beta primer mix. The authors tagged each cDNA molecule using a template-switch adaptor with 12 random nucleotides. TCRdb passed the 5' RACE reads through MiXCR, listing each CDR3 protein once. The repertoire holds about 1.4 million distinct CDR3 sequences, with 59% as singletons. Roughly 9 milliliters of peripheral blood were drawn from each donor. At least 7 million PBMCs were isolated per sample. Germline V gene data show CDR1 as SGHDN and CDR2 as FVKESK. J was trimmed by 9 bases and V by 2 bases; bases with no gene match: 13. This CDR3 comprises 17 residues.

The rearrangement uses TRBV14 and TRBJ2-1, with TRBD2 identical over 10 bases. The sample consisted of blood. The clonotype comes from a man between 18 and 29 years old in good health. This chain's CDR3 is CASSQLPGTSAIGEQFF. CDR3 nucleotide sequence: TGTGCCAGCAGCCAACTACCTGGGACTAGCGCCATAGGTGAGCAGTTCTTC. The variable domain in full, completed from reference TRBV14 and TRBJ2-1, reads EAGVTQFPSHSVIEKGQTVTLRCDPISGHDNLYWYRRVMGKEIKFLLHFVKESKQDESGMPNNRFLAERTGGTYSTLKVQPAELEDSGVYFCASSQLPGTSAIGEQFFGPGTRLTVL.